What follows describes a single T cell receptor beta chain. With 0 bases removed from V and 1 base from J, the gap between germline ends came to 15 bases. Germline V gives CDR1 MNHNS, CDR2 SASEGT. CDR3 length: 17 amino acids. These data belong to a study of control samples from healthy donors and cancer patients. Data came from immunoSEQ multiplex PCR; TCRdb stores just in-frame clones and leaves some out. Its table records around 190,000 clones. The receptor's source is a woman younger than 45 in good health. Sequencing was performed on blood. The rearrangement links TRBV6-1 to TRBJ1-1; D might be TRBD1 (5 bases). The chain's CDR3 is CASSEAFRGRKNTEAFF. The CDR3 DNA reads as TGTGCCAGCAGTGAAGCGTTTAGGGGACGGAAGAACACTGAAGCTTTCTTT.